This entry lists 2 T cell receptor beta chains sequenced from one sample in a study of blood T cell repertoires in COVID-19. Assay used: immunoSEQ multiplex PCR; TCRdb lists only in-frame clones, some missing. The sample gives almost 90,000 clones, approximately 88% of which show up once; approximately 10% is in the top ten. The sample comprised peripheral blood. Receptor source: a man older than 75 with acute or convalescent COVID-19.

On this clone itself: Germline is not matched at one junction end, which may reflect a read error. The V gene is TRBV30, the J gene TRBJ1-4; TRBD1 matches at 9 bases. The CDR3 contains 15 residues. Germline CDR1 is GTSNPN and CDR2 is SVGIG (reference sequence). The CDR3 loop is CAWSVGGQGNGKLFF. The CDR3 DNA reads as TGTGCCTGGAGTGTAGGGGGACAGGGTAATGGAAAACTGTTTTTT.

The chain combines TRBV5-1 with TRBJ1-2; 7 bases match TRBD1. The CDR3 totals 16 residues. Germline trimming cut 0 bases from V and 2 bases from J; bases unmatched to any gene: 7. CDR1 and CDR2 from the germline V gene are SGHRS and YFSETQ. In DNA, the CDR3 is TGCGCCAGCAGCTTGGAGGGACAGACGACGAACTATGGCTACACCTTC. Translated, it gives CASSLEGQTTNYGYTF.